The 14 T cell receptor beta chains below come from one sample, sequenced in a study of beta chain features in type 1 diabetes. The sequenced template was cDNA made from the entire isolated RNA. Data came from immunoSEQ multiplex PCR; TCRdb stores just in-frame clones and leaves some out. The sample consists of approximately 340,000 clones, roughly 16% of them appearing once. The sample consisted of naive CD4+ T cells from blood. The receptors derive from a woman aged 18-29 years in good health.

V is TRBV9 and J is TRBJ1-2; D is undetermined. The V end lost 4 bases, the J end lost 1 base, and 11 bases lay between the germline ends. The CDR3 is 14 residues long. In germline, CDR1 is SGDLS, CDR2 YYNGEE. The CDR3 reads CASSSWEGNYGYTF. CDR3 DNA sequence: TGTGCCAGCAGCTCTTGGGAGGGTAACTATGGCTACACCTTC.

This clone was picked up a small number of times. The chain is built from TRBV11-2 and TRBJ2-3; TRBD2 aligns across 13 bases. The CDR3 consists of 14 residues. Germline CDR1 reads SGHAT; CDR2 reads FQNNGV. J lost 14 bases, V lost 3 bases, and 8 bases had no gene match. The CDR3 is CASSFDGLAGEAYF. The CDR3 nucleotides read TGTGCCAGCAGCTTCGACGGACTAGCGGGGGAGGCGTATTTT.

This clone was picked up a small number of times. The chain combines TRBV28 with TRBJ1-5, with D possibly TRBD1 on 5 matching bases. The CDR3 runs to 15 residues. V was trimmed by 2 bases and J by 3 bases, leaving 11 bases between them. CDR1 MDHEN and CDR2 SYDVKM come from the germline V gene. CDR3 nucleotide sequence: TGTGCCAGCAGTTTAATTTCAGGGAACAATCAGCCCCAGCATTTT. Translating it yields CASSLISGNNQPQHF.

This clone has a handful of counts. The V call is TRBV28, the J call TRBJ1-3; D remains ambiguous. V dropped 5 bases and J dropped 5 bases, with 13 bases sitting between them. This CDR3 spans 14 amino acids. Germline loops: CDR1 MDHEN, CDR2 SYDVKM. Here the CDR3 reads CASSGTELRNTIYF. CDR3 in DNA: TGTGCCAGCAGTGGTACAGAGCTTAGAAACACCATATATTTT.

The J gene is TRBJ1-5, the V gene TRBV27; TRBD1 might be the D (5 bases). V was clipped by 5 bases and J by 5 bases, with 13 bases between them. The CDR3 covers 14 residues. The germline V gene encodes CDR1 MNHEY and CDR2 SMNVEV (reference sequence). CDR3: CASSPRQRHQPQHF. The CDR3 DNA reads TGTGCCAGCAGTCCCCGACAGAGACATCAGCCCCAGCATTTT.

The chain recombines TRBV9 with TRBJ2-3; weak D call: TRBD1 (5 bases). The CDR3 consists of 13 residues. Germline assignment: CDR1 SGDLS and CDR2 YYNGEE. V dropped 4 bases and J dropped 3 bases, with 9 bases sitting between them. The CDR3 sequence: CASSLQGTDTQYF. The DNA of the CDR3 is TGTGCCAGCAGCCTCCAGGGTACAGATACGCAGTATTTT.

The chain is built from TRBV7-9 and TRBJ2-7; 9 bases are a match to TRBD2. Germline V CDR1 and CDR2: SEHNR, FQNEAQ (reference sequence). This CDR3 contains 15 residues. With 3 bases clipped from V and 2 bases from J, the junction kept 5 bases outside the gene matches. CDR3 sequence (DNA): TGTGCCAGCAGCTTGCGAGCGGGAGGCACCTACGAGCAGTACTTC. This sequence encodes CASSLRAGGTYEQYF.

In DNA, the CDR3 is TGTGCCAGCAGTTACTCAGTGCGCGGGCTTAACTATGGCTACACCTTC. Translation gives CASSYSVRGLNYGYTF. The rearrangement links TRBV6-5 to TRBJ1-2, with D uncertain. V lost 0 bases, J lost 1 base, and 12 bases lay in between. CDR3 length: 16 residues. The germline CDR1 and CDR2 sequences are MNHEY and SVGAGI.

The chain is built from TRBV15 and TRBJ1-1; 9 positions agree with TRBD1. Per germline, CDR1 LNHNV and CDR2 YYDKDF (reference sequence). The CDR3 has 12 residues. The junction had 1 base not matched to a gene; V was cut back by 3 bases and J by 8 bases. The CDR3 here is CATSSGTGEAFF. The DNA of the CDR3 is TGTGCCACCAGCAGCGGGACAGGGGAAGCTTTCTTT.

V is TRBV9 and J is TRBJ2-7, with D possibly TRBD2 on 5 matching bases. This CDR3 is 15 amino acids long. The V end lost 0 bases, the J end lost 2 bases, and 12 bases lay between the germline ends. Germline V gene lookup returns CDR1 SGDLS and CDR2 YYNGEE. CDR3 amino acids: CASSVAPGFTYEQYF. The CDR3 nucleotides read TGTGCCAGCAGCGTAGCTCCGGGGTTTACCTACGAGCAGTACTTC.

This clone was found a few times. The chain carries TRBV29-1 and TRBJ1-1; D is unresolved. This CDR3 region has 14 residues. Germline CDR1 SQVTM, CDR2 ANQGSEA. Trimming removed 2 bases from V and 0 bases from J, with 10 bases in between. The CDR3 protein is CSVELRTMNTEAFF. Written as DNA, the CDR3 is TGCAGCGTTGAACTGAGAACCATGAACACTGAAGCTTTCTTT.

This clone was detected a few times. The CDR3 sequence is CASSLDRDRINGYTF. For the CDR3, the DNA is TGCGCCAGCAGCTTGGACCGGGACAGGATTAATGGCTACACCTTC. The chain uses TRBV5-1 and TRBJ1-2, with 8 positions matching TRBD1. CDR1 is SGHRS, CDR2 YFSETQ, per germline. The CDR3 runs 15 residues. Losses at the gene ends were 0 bases for V and 6 bases for J; bases not matched to a gene: 7.

This clone has just a few counts. Here the CDR3 reads CASSFSSGSGETQYF. The DNA for the CDR3 is TGTGCCAGCAGCTTTTCTAGCGGGAGTGGGGAGACCCAGTACTTC. The V and J genes are TRBV7-9 and TRBJ2-5; 10 bases agree with TRBD2. V was clipped by 3 bases and J by 5 bases; unmatched bases: 6. This CDR3 region has 15 residues. The germline gives CDR1 SEHNR, CDR2 FQNEAQ (reference sequence).

This clone was observed once. The chain carries TRBV28 and TRBJ2-1; 7 nucleotides agree with TRBD2. CDR1 MDHEN and CDR2 SYDVKM come from the germline V gene. CDR3 length: 16 amino acids. V lost 2 bases to trimming and J lost 2 bases; unmatched junction nucleotides: 6. For the CDR3, the DNA is TGTGCCAGCAGTTTAGGAGCGGGGAACGCCTACAATGAGCAGTTCTTC. It yields the protein CASSLGAGNAYNEQFF.